This T cell receptor (beta chain) was observed in a study of blood T cell repertoires in COVID-19. Original processing notes: Estimation of nucleated cell counts relied on the amplification of reference gene primers. The table came from immunoSEQ multiplex PCR; TCRdb's copy has only in-frame clones and leaves some out. For V, J and clone size, that table is used; D and trimming come from the DNA. Among under 200,000 clones, approximately 80% were seen once, and the ten largest hold less than 3%. The CDR3 totals 20 residues. Trimming at V came to 2 bases and at J to 1 base, leaving 19 bases not matched to a gene. Germline V gene sequence: CDR1 MNHEY, CDR2 SVGEGT.

The sequencing sample was made of peripheral blood. The TCR sequence derives from a woman aged 55-69 years with acute or convalescent COVID-19. V usage is TRBV6-2 or TRBV6-3 and J usage is TRBJ1-1; 7 nucleotides agree with TRBD1. The CDR3 DNA is TGTGCCAGCAGTTACGAAGAGCAGGCAGGGGGTAGCGTGAGGAACACTGAAGCTTTCTTT. It yields the protein CASSYEEQAGGSVRNTEAFF.